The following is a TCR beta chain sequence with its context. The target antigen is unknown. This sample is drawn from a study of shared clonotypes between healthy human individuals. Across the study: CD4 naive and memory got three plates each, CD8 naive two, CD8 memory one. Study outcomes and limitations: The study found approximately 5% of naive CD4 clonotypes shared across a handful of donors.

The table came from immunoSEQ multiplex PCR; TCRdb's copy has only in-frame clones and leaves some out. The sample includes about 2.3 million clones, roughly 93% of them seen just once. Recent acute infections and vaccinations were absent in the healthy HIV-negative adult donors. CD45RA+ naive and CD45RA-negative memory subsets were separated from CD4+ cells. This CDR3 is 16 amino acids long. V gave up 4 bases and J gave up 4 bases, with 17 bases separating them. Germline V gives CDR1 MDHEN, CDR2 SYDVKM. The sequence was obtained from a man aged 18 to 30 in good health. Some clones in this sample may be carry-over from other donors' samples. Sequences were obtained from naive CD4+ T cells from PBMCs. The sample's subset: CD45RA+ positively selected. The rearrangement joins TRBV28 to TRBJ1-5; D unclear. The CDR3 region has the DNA TGTGCCAGCAGTTCCCAGGTGGGAGGTAGGAATCAGCCCCAGCATTTT. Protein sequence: CASSSQVGGRNQPQHF.